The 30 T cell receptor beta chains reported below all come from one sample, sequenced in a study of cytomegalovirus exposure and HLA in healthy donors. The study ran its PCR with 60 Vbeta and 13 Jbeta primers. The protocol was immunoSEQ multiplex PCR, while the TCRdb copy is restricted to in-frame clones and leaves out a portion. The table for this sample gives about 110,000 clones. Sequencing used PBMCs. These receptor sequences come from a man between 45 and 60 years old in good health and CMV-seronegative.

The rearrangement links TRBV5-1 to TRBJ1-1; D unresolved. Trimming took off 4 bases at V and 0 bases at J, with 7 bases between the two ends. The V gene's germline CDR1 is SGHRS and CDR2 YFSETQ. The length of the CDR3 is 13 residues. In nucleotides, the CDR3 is TGCGCCAGCAGCAGCGTGGTGAACACTGAAGCTTTCTTT. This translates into CASSSVVNTEAFF.

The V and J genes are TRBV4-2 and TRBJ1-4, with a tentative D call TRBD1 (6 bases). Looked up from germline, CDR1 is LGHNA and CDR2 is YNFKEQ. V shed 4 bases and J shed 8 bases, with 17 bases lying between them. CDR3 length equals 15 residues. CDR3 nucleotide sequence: TGTGCCAGCAGCCCAGCGTGGGGGCTAGGGGAAAAACTGTTTTTT. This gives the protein CASSPAWGLGEKLFF.

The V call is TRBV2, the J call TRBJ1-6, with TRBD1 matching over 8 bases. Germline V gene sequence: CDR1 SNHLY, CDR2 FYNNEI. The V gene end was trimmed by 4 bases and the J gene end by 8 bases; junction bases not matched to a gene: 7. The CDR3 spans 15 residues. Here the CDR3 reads CASSGPTGADSPLHF. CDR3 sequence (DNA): TGTGCCAGCAGTGGACCGACAGGGGCTGATTCACCCCTCCACTTT.

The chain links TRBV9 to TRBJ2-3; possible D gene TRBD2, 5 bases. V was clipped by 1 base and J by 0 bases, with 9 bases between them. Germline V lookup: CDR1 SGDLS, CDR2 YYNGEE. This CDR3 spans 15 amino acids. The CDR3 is CASSVRSGSTDTQYF. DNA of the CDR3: TGTGCCAGCAGCGTACGAAGCGGAAGCACAGATACGCAGTATTTT.

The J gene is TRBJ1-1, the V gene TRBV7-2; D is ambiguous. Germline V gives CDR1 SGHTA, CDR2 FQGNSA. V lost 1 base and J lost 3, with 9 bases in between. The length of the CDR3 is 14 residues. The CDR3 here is CASSLVAFHTEAFF. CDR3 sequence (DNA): TGTGCCAGCAGCTTAGTCGCGTTTCACACTGAAGCTTTCTTT.

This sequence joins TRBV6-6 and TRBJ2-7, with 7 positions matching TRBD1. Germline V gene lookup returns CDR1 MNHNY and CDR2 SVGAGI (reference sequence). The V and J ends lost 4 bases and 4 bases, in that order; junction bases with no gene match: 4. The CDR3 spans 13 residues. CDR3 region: CASSWGQYYEQYF. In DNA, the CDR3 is TGTGCCAGCAGTTGGGGACAGTATTACGAGCAGTACTTC.

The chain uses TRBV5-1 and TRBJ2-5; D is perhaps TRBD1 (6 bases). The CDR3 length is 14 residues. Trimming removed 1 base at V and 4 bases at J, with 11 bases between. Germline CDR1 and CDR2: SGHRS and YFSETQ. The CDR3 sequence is CASSLRGSGETQYF. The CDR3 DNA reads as TGCGCCAGCAGCTTGAGGGGGTCGGGAGAGACCCAGTACTTC.

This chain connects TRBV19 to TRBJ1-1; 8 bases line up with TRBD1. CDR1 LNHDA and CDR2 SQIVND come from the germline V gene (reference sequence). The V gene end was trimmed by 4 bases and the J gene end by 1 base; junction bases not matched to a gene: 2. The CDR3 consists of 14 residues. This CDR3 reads CASSRDRQNTEAFF. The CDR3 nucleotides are TGTGCCAGTAGTAGGGACAGGCAGAACACTGAAGCTTTCTTT.

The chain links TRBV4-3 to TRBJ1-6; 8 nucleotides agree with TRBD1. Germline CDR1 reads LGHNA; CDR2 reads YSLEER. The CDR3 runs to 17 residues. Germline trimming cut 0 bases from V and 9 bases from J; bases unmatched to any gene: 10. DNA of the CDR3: TGCGCCAGCAGCCAAGATCCCGCAGGGGGCAGTTCTTCACCCCTCCACTTT. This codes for CASSQDPAGGSSSPLHF.

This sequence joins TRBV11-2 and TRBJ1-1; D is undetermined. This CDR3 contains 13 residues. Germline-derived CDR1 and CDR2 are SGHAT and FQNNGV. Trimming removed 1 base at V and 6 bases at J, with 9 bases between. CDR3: CASSLVEASEAFF. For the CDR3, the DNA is TGTGCCAGCAGCTTAGTCGAGGCCTCTGAAGCTTTCTTT. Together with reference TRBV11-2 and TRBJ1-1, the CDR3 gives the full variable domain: EAGVAQSPRYKIIEKRQSVAFWCNPISGHATLYWYQQILGQGPKLLIQFQNNGVVDDSQLPKDRFSAERLKGVDSTLKIQPAKLEDSAVYLCASSLVEASEAFFGQGTRLTVV.

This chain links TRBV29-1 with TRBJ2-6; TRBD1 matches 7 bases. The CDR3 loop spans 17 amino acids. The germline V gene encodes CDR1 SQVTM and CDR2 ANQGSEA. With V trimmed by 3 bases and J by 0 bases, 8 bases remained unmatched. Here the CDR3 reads CSVDAGGKTSGANVLTF. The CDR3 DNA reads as TGCAGCGTTGACGCAGGGGGTAAAACCTCTGGGGCCAACGTCCTGACTTTC. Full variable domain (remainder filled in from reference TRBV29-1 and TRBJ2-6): SAVISQKPSRDICQRGTSLTIQCQVDSQVTMMFWYRQQPGQSLTLIATANQGSEATYESGFVIDKFPISRPNLTFSTLTVSNMSPEDSSIYLCSVDAGGKTSGANVLTFGAGSRLTVL.

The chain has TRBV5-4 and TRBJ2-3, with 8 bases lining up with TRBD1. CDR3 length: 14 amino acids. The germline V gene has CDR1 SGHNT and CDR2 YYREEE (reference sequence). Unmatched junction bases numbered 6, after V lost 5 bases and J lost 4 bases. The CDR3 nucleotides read TGTGCCAGCAGTGCAGGGGGCCTTGCAGATACGCAGTATTTT. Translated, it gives CASSAGGLADTQYF. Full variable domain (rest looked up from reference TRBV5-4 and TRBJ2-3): ETGVTQSPTHLIKTRGQQVTLRCSSQSGHNTVSWYQQALGQGPQFIFQYYREEENGRGNFPPRFSGLQFPNYSSELNVNALELDDSALYLCASSAGGLADTQYFGPGTRLTVL.

CDR3 residues: CAITRAGGRSEQFF. CDR3 nucleotide sequence: TGTGCCATCACAAGAGCCGGGGGGCGTAGTGAGCAGTTCTTC. The chain carries TRBV6-1 and TRBJ2-1, with a tentative D call TRBD2 (7 bases). This CDR3 has 14 amino acids. Trimming removed 10 bases from V and 9 bases from J, with 22 bases in between. Germline CDR1 is MNHNS and CDR2 is SASEGT.

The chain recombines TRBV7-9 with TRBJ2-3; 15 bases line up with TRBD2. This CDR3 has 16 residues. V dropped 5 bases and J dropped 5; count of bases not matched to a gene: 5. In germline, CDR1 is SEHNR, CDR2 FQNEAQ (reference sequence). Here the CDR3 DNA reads TGTGCCAGCAGCCCGCGGACTAGCGGGAGGGGAGATACGCAGTATTTT. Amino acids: CASSPRTSGRGDTQYF.

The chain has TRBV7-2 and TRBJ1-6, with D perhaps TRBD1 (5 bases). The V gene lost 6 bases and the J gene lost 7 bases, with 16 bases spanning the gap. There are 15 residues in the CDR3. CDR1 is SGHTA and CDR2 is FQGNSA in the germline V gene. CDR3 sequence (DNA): TGTGCCAGCAGACCCGGGGGACCGCCGAATTCACCCCTCCACTTT. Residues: CASRPGGPPNSPLHF.

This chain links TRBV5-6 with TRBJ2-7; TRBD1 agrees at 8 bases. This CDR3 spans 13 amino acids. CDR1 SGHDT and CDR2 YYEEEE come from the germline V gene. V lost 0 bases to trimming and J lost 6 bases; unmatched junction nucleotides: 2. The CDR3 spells CASSLVTGGEQYF. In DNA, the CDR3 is TGTGCCAGCAGCTTGGTTACAGGGGGCGAGCAGTACTTC.

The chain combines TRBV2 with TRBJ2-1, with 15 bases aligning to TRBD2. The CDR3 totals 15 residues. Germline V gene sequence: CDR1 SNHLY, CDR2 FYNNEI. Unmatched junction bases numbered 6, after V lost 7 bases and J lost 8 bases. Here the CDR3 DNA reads TGTGCCAGCACTAGAGGACTAGCGGGAGGGGATGAGCAGTTCTTC. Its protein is CASTRGLAGGDEQFF.

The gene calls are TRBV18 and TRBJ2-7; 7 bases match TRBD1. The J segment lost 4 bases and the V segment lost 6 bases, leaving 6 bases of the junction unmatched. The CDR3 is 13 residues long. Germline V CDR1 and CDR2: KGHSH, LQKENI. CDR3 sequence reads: CASSGTAGYEQYF. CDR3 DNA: TGTGCCAGCTCCGGGACAGCAGGATACGAGCAGTACTTC.

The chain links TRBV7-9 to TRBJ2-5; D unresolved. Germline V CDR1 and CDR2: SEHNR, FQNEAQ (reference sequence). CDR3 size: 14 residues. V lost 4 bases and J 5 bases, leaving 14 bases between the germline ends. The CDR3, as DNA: TGTGCCAGCAGCTCCTGGCGGATCGGGGAGACCCAGTACTTC. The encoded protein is CASSSWRIGETQYF.

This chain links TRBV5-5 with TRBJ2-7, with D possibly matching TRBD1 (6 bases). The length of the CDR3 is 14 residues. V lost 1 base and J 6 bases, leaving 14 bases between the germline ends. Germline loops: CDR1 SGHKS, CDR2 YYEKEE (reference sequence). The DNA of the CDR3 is TGTGCCAGCAGCTTGTCGCCAGGGGTAAGCGAGCAGTACTTC. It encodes CASSLSPGVSEQYF.

CDR3 DNA: TGTGCCAGCTCTAATACACGACAGGGGGCGGAAAAACTGTTTTTT. Its translation: CASSNTRQGAEKLFF. This sequence joins TRBV18 and TRBJ1-4; 10 nucleotides align to TRBD1. Germline lookup yields CDR1 KGHSH and CDR2 LQKENI. The CDR3 sequence is 15 residues long. The V and J ends lost 6 bases and 8 bases, in that order; junction bases with no gene match: 9.

The CDR3 here is CASKARDSSHTEAFF. The CDR3 nucleotides are TGTGCCAGTAAGGCTCGGGACAGTTCACACACTGAAGCTTTCTTT. This chain uses TRBV19 with TRBJ1-1, with TRBD1 matching over 7 bases. The CDR3 runs to 15 residues. Germline-derived CDR1 and CDR2 are LNHDA and SQIVND (reference sequence). Trimming cost V 7 bases and J 3 bases; bases outside gene matches: 11.

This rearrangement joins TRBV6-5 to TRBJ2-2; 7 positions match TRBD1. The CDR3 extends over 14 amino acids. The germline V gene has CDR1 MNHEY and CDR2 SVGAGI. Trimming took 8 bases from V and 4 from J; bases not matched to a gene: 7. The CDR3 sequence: CASRSRGTTGELFF. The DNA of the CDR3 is TGTGCCAGCCGGTCCAGGGGGACCACCGGGGAGCTGTTTTTT.

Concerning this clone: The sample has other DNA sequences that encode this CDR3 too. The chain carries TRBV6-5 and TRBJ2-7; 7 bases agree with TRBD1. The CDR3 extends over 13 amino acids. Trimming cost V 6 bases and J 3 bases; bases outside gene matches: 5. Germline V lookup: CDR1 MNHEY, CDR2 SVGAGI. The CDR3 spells CASSYRDSYEQYF. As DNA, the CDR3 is TGTGCCAGCAGCTACCGGGACAGCTACGAGCAGTACTTC.

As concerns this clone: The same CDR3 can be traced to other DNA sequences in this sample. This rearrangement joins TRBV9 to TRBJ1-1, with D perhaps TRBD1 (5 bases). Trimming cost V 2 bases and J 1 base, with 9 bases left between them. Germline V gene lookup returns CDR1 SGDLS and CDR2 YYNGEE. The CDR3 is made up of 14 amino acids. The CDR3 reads CASSVGRGNTEAFF. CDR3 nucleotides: TGTGCCAGCAGCGTTGGGAGGGGGAACACTGAAGCTTTCTTT.

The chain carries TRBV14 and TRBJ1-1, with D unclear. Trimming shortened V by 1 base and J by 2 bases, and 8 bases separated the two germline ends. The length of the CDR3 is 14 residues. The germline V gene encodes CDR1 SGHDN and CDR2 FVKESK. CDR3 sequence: CASSQVAFNTEAFF. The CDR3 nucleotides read TGTGCCAGCAGCCAAGTAGCATTCAACACTGAAGCTTTCTTT.

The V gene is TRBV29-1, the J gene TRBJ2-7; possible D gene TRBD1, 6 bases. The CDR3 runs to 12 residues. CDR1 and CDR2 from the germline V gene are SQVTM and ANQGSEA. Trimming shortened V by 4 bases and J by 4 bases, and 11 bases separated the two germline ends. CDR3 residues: CSVATGFYEQYF. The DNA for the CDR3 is TGCAGCGTTGCCACAGGGTTTTACGAGCAGTACTTC.

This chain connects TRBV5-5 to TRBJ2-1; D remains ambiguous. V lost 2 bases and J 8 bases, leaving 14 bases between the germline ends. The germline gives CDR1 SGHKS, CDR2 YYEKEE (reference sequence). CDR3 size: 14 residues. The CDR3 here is CASSFPVGHDEQFF. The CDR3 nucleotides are TGTGCCAGCAGCTTTCCGGTGGGCCACGATGAGCAGTTCTTC.

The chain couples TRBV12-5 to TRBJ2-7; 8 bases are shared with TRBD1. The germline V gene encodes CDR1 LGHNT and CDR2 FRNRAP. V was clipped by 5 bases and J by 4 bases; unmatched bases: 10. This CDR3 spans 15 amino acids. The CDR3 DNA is TGTGCTAGTGGTCTCGGACAGGGTGGTACATACGAGCAGTACTTC. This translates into CASGLGQGGTYEQYF.

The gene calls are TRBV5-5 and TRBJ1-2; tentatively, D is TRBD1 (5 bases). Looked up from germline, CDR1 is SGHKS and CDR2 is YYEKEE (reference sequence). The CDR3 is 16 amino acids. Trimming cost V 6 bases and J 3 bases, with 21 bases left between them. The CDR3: CASTRTRGREDYGYTF. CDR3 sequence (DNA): TGTGCCAGCACCCGAACCCGGGGGAGGGAGGACTATGGCTACACCTTC.